The T cell receptor beta chain described here comes from a study of blood T cell repertoires in COVID-19. The V gene's germline CDR1 is LGHNA and CDR2 YSLEER. Between the trimmed V and J ends, which lost 1 base and 0 bases, there was a span of 15 bases. The CDR3 contains 17 residues. Participant-reported clinical history was the basis for cohort assignment. Generated by immunoSEQ multiplex PCR, the TCRdb table keeps only in-frame clones and is missing some. The table includes 200,000 to 250,000 clones, about 84% detected once. The J gene is TRBJ1-2, the V gene TRBV4-3; tentatively, D is TRBD1 (6 bases). Material for sequencing was PBMCs or T cells enriched from blood (not recorded which). The sequence came from a man in his 60s who had recovered from COVID-19. The CDR3 reads CASSQGSTGQANYGYTF. The CDR3 bases are TGCGCCAGCAGCCAAGGCTCGACAGGACAAGCTAACTATGGCTACACCTTC.